These T cell receptor beta chains were read from a single sample in a study of identical twins. TCRdb independently ran MiXCR on the 5' RACE reads; one entry per CDR3 protein. The sample lists 1.5 million to 2 million distinct CDR3 sequences; about 30% were seen once. The specimen sequenced was cord blood. The source of these receptors is a newborn girl in good health. Both conserved end residues are part of each CDR3. A D gene is named only where the DNA matches it firmly. Expanded clones are given a class, and other clones once, few, many or no size at all.

DNA	CDR3	D	V	size	J
TGTGCCAGCAGCCAACTCTCCGGACTAGGCCCCTACGAGCAGTACTTC	CASSQLSGLGPYEQYF	TRBD2	TRBV4-2	many	TRBJ2-7
TGTGCCAGCACGAACCGGGGGCTAGTTTCCTACGAGCAGTACTTC	CASTNRGLVSYEQYF	-	TRBV6-6	few	TRBJ2-7
TGCAGCGTTGGGTATCCGGGGGAAAAACTGTTTTTT	CSVGYPGEKLFF	-	TRBV29-1	few	TRBJ1-4
TGTGCCAGCAGCACCTCGAGGGGCCAGACTGAAGCTTTCTTT	CASSTSRGQTEAFF	-	TRBV6-6	-	TRBJ1-1
TGTGCCAGCAGCCAAGATTGGGGAAGCGGGGGGGACCGCTACGAGCAGTACTTC	CASSQDWGSGGDRYEQYF	TRBD2	TRBV4-2	many	TRBJ2-7
TGTGCCAGCAGAGGACTAGCGGGAGAGAACGTTCAGTACTTC	CASRGLAGENVQYF	TRBD2	TRBV2	-	TRBJ2-7
TGTGCCAGCCGGACTAGCGGGGATAGCACAGATACGCAGTATTTT	CASRTSGDSTDTQYF	TRBD2	TRBV6-1	-	TRBJ2-3
TGTGCCAGCACTCCGGATCGAAATGAGCAGTTCTTC	CASTPDRNEQFF	-	TRBV28	many	TRBJ2-1
TGCAGTGCTAGTTCCAGGGTTGAAGATACGCAGTATTTT	CSASSRVEDTQYF	-	TRBV20-1	-	TRBJ2-3
TGTGCCAGTACCTTTAGGGTTAGACTAGCGGGAGTTTCCAATGAGCAGTTCTTC	CASTFRVRLAGVSNEQFF	TRBD2	TRBV28	few	TRBJ2-1
TGTGCCAGCAGTTTAGTAGCCCCACTCAGGAATGAGCAGTTCTTC	CASSLVAPLRNEQFF	-	TRBV28	few	TRBJ2-1
TGCGCCAGCAGCTTAACTCCGGGACAGGGTTACACCGGGGAGCTGTTTTTT	CASSLTPGQGYTGELFF	TRBD1	TRBV5-1	-	TRBJ2-2
TGTGCCAGCAGCGTTACAGGGTCTGGTCAGCCCCAGCATTTT	CASSVTGSGQPQHF	-	TRBV3-1	few	TRBJ1-5
TGTGCCAGCAGTGAGGGTATGGGACATAACTATGGCTACACCTTC	CASSEGMGHNYGYTF	-	TRBV6-1	few	TRBJ1-2
TGTGCCAGTACTCATCGGGCTGTGGACTATGGCTACACCTTC	CASTHRAVDYGYTF	-	TRBV19	-	TRBJ1-2
TGTGCCAGCAGCCGGACAGGGATGGGAACGAATGAGCAGTACTTC	CASSRTGMGTNEQYF	TRBD1	TRBV28	-	TRBJ2-7
TGTGCCATCCGACTAGCGGGGGCTACAGATACGCAGTATTTT	CAIRLAGATDTQYF	TRBD2	TRBV10-3	-	TRBJ2-3
TGTGCCAGCAGAAACTTAGCGGGCCGCACAGATACGCAGTATTTT	CASRNLAGRTDTQYF	TRBD2	TRBV3-1	few	TRBJ2-3
TGCAGTGCTATAGAACCCACCGGGCAACTATTGAACACTGAAGCTTTCTTT	CSAIEPTGQLLNTEAFF	-	TRBV20-1	few	TRBJ1-1
TGCAGTGCTAGAGAGGACCCTCTTCGGGGGTATACGCAGTATTTT	CSAREDPLRGYTQYF	-	TRBV20-1	-	TRBJ2-3
TGTGCCAGCAGTCGCAGTAGGGACAGGGTGACCGGGGAGCTGTTTTTT	CASSRSRDRVTGELFF	TRBD1	TRBV6-2/TRBV6-3	few	TRBJ2-2
TGCAGTGCCCCAGGGGGGGACCCTACAGATACGCAGTATTTT	CSAPGGDPTDTQYF	-	TRBV20-1	few	TRBJ2-3
TGCAGTGCTAGAGATTTACTAGCGGGGGCCTACGAGCAGTACTTC	CSARDLLAGAYEQYF	TRBD2	TRBV20-1	-	TRBJ2-7
TGTGCCATCAGTGAAGGGCAGTATGCAACTAATGAAAAACTGTTTTTT	CAISEGQYATNEKLFF	-	TRBV10-3	few	TRBJ1-4
TGTGCCAGCAGTTACCGCGCCCCAGGGGCCGGGGGCTACACCTTC	CASSYRAPGAGGYTF	-	TRBV6-2/TRBV6-3	-	TRBJ1-2
TGTGCCAGCAACTTCGATACTAGCGGGAGAAGGTACGAGCAGTACTTC	CASNFDTSGRRYEQYF	TRBD2	TRBV7-2	few	TRBJ2-7
TGTGCCAGCAGCCAGAACTTCGGCTTCGCTAACTATGGCTACACCTTC	CASSQNFGFANYGYTF	-	TRBV14	-	TRBJ1-2
TGTGCCAGCAGGTATCCCGTAGTTCTTGCGAGGGGGATTGGCTACGAGCAGTACTTC	CASRYPVVLARGIGYEQYF	-	TRBV6-5	-	TRBJ2-7
TGTGCCAGCTCACTTTCGGCCTTCTATAATTCACCCCTCCACTTT	CASSLSAFYNSPLHF	-	TRBV18	-	TRBJ1-6
TGTGCCAGCAACGATTCTCCGCGGGGATCCCAAGAGACCCAGTACTTC	CASNDSPRGSQETQYF	-	TRBV6-1	few	TRBJ2-5
TGTGCCAGCAGTTACTGGGCTAGCGGGAGGCCGTCCACAGATACGCAGTATTTT	CASSYWASGRPSTDTQYF	TRBD2	TRBV6-5	-	TRBJ2-3
TGTGCCACCAGTGATCGTAGCGGGAGGGTGACTGAGCAGTTCTTC	CATSDRSGRVTEQFF	TRBD2	TRBV24-1	-	TRBJ2-1
TGTGCCAGCAGCCAAGATCGGGTCGACTACGAGCAGTACTTC	CASSQDRVDYEQYF	-	TRBV4-2	-	TRBJ2-7
TGTGCCAGCAGCTTATTCGCTAGCCCCACCGGGGAGCTGTTTTTT	CASSLFASPTGELFF	-	TRBV11-1	-	TRBJ2-2
TGTGCCAGCAGCCATAGGGCTTTCTCCTATAATTCACCCCTCCACTTT	CASSHRAFSYNSPLHF	-	TRBV7-2	-	TRBJ1-6
TGTGCCAGCAGCTTAGCGGGCTACTTCCAAGAGACCCAGTACTTC	CASSLAGYFQETQYF	-	TRBV7-9	-	TRBJ2-5
TGTGCCAGCAGTTTTCAGGGGACGGCTAATGAAAAACTGTTTTTT	CASSFQGTANEKLFF	-	TRBV28	-	TRBJ1-4
TGTGCCAGCAGTGAAGCGCCCTGGCCAGGGAATGGCTACACCTTC	CASSEAPWPGNGYTF	-	TRBV6-1	-	TRBJ1-2
TGCAGCGTTGGAAGGGGCGCGGATCAGCCCCAGCATTTT	CSVGRGADQPQHF	-	TRBV29-1	few	TRBJ1-5
TGCAGTGCTAGGACAGGGCGTAACTATGGCTACACCTTC	CSARTGRNYGYTF	TRBD1	TRBV20-1	many	TRBJ1-2
TGTGCCAGCAGCTTAGAGGGACTAGCGGGCGACAAGCAGTACTTC	CASSLEGLAGDKQYF	TRBD2	TRBV7-2	-	TRBJ2-7
TGTGCCAGTGCGCAGGGGCCCTCCTACGAGCAGTACTTC	CASAQGPSYEQYF	-	TRBV2	-	TRBJ2-7
TGCAGTGCTAGATATAGCGGGCTACAGTTCTTC	CSARYSGLQFF	TRBD2	TRBV20-1	-	TRBJ2-1
TGCGCCAGCAGCCGAGGACAGGGGGACTTTTCGTACACTGAAGCTTTCTTT	CASSRGQGDFSYTEAFF	TRBD1	TRBV5-1	-	TRBJ1-1
TGTGCCACCAGTGATCCTCAGGCGGACGCTTCCTACGAGCAGTACTTC	CATSDPQADASYEQYF	-	TRBV24-1	-	TRBJ2-7
TGTGCCAGCAGCCTACTACCTAGCCCACCCCGGGAGACCCAGTACTTC	CASSLLPSPPRETQYF	-	TRBV7-2	few	TRBJ2-5
TGCGCCAGCAGCCAAGAACCGGTCTCCTACGAGCAGTACTTC	CASSQEPVSYEQYF	-	TRBV4-1	few	TRBJ2-7
TGCAGTGCTAGAAAGGCCCACCGGGACTTAGACGAGCAGTACTTC	CSARKAHRDLDEQYF	-	TRBV20-1	-	TRBJ2-7
TGTGCCATCAGTGGCCGTGGGGGCGGGAGGGATCCCGGCACAGATACGCAGTATTTT	CAISGRGGGRDPGTDTQYF	TRBD2	TRBV10-3	few	TRBJ2-3
TGCAGTGCCCTAATGTTGGGCGTTGCGGGCAATGAGCAGTTCTTC	CSALMLGVAGNEQFF	-	TRBV20-1	-	TRBJ2-1
TGTGCCAGCAGTGAGGGACGCCGCTCCTACAATGAGCAGTTCTTC	CASSEGRRSYNEQFF	-	TRBV25-1	-	TRBJ2-1
TGCAGTGCTAGCATCCTCCTGAGGCGTTCGGATTCACCCCTCCACTTT	CSASILLRRSDSPLHF	-	TRBV20-1	-	TRBJ1-6
TGTGCCAGCAGTTTTCGACTAGCGGGAAACGAGCAGTACTTC	CASSFRLAGNEQYF	TRBD2	TRBV12-3/TRBV12-4	-	TRBJ2-7
TGCGCCAGCAGCCAAGATCACGTGGAAAAACTGTTTTTT	CASSQDHVEKLFF	-	TRBV4-1	few	TRBJ1-4
TGTGCCAGCACCCCAGAGGGGGCGGGGTATGGCTACACCTTC	CASTPEGAGYGYTF	TRBD1	TRBV6-6	-	TRBJ1-2